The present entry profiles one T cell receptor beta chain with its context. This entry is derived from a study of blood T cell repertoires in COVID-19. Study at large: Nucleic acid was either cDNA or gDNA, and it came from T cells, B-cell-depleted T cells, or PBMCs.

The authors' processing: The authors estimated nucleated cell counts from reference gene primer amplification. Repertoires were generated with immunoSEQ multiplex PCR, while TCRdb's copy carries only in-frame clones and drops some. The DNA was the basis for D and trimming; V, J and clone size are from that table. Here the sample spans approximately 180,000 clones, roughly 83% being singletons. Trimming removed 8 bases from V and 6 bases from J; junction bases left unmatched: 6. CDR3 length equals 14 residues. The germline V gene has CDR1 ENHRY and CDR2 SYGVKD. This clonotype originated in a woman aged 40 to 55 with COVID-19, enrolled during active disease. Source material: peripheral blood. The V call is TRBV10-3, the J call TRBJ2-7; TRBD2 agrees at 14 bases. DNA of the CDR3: TGTGCCATCGGGGGACTAGCGGGAGTGAGCGAGCAGTACTTC. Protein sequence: CAIGGLAGVSEQYF.